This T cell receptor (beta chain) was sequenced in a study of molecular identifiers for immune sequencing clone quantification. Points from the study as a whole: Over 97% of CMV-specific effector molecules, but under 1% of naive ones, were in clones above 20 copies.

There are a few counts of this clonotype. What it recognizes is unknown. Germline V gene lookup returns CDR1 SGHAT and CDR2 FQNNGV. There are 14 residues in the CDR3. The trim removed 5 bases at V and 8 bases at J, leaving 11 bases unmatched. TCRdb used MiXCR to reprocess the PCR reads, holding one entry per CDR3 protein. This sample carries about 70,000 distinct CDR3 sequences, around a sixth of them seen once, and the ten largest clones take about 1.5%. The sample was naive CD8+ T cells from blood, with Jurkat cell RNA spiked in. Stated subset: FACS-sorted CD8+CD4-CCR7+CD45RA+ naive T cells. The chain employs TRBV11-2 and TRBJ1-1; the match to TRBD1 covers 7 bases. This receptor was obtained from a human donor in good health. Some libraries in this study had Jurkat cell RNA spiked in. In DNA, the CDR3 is TGTGCCAGCAGCGGGGAGACAGGGTTTTCAGAAGCTTTCTTT. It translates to CASSGETGFSEAFF.